The TCR beta chain described here comes from a study of CD8 T cells in ankylosing spondylitis. Study-wide results and caveats: A TCR beta motif made of fewer than ten highly homologous variants seemed typical of ankylosing spondylitis blood. Both synovial fluid and blood in reactive arthritis had previously been reported to carry some motif variants.

This clonotype has only a few counts. Its matching antigen is unknown. The CDR3 totals 15 residues. Trimming at V came to 3 bases and at J to 11 bases, leaving 6 bases not matched to a gene. Germline V gene lookup returns CDR1 MDHEN and CDR2 SYDVKM. Generation of TCR beta libraries employed quantitative 5'-RACE incorporating molecular barcodes. TCRdb called the 5' RACE reads again in MiXCR, with one record for every CDR3 protein. The repertoire holds 150,000 or so distinct CDR3 sequences, with about a third as singletons. The genes are TRBV28 and TRBJ2-3, with TRBD2 matching 15 bases. The TCR comes from a male donor with ankylosing spondylitis. The sample consisted of synovial fluid, either unsorted or a sorted T cell fraction (not recorded which). CDR3 protein: CASSLTGLAGGMQYF. The CDR3, as DNA: TGTGCCAGCAGTTTGACGGGACTAGCGGGAGGTATGCAGTATTTT.